The next 6 T cell receptor beta chains were all read from a single sample in a study of T-cell memory formation after mild COVID-19. TCRdb analysed the 5' RACE reads with MiXCR anew, one entry per CDR3 protein. The sample has about 140,000 distinct CDR3 sequences, about 15% seen once. Sequences were obtained from PBMCs or a T cell subset sorted from them (not recorded which). These receptors all stem from an adult woman who had mild COVID-19 (a few samples of this study predate the infection). Cell type and time point are not known.

The chain joins TRBV7-7 to TRBJ2-5; the D is unclear. CDR1 and CDR2 (germline): SSHAT, FNYEAQ (reference sequence). V lost 5 bases and J lost 5, with 9 bases in between. CDR3 length equals 12 residues. The DNA for the CDR3 is TGTGCCAGCAGCGCTTGGAAGGAGACCCAGTACTTC. Its protein product is CASSAWKETQYF.

This clonotype was counted a few times. This rearrangement joins TRBV5-1 to TRBJ2-3; the match to TRBD2 covers 12 bases. The V segment lost 5 bases and the J segment 4 bases; nucleotides outside the gene matches: 8. Germline V gene data show CDR1 as SGHRS and CDR2 as YFSETQ. The CDR3 length is 16 residues. CDR3 in amino acids: CASSAASGGAADTQYF. The CDR3 DNA follows: TGCGCCAGCAGTGCCGCTAGCGGGGGGGCCGCAGATACGCAGTATTTT.

CDR3 DNA: TGTGCCAGCAGCTGGGGTTTCGGGAACTATGGCTACACCTTC. Encoded protein: CASSWGFGNYGYTF. V gene TRBV5-8 combines with J gene TRBJ1-2; no clear D. Trimming left V 3 bases short and J 2 bases short, with 11 bases between. Germline CDR1 SGHTS, CDR2 YDEGEE. CDR3 length: 14 residues.

The CDR3 reads CASSSLGWGNQPQHF. CDR3 coding DNA: TGTGCCAGCAGCAGTTTAGGGTGGGGCAATCAGCCCCAGCATTTT. The gene calls are TRBV7-8 and TRBJ1-5; no definite D call. V was trimmed by 5 bases and J by 2 bases, leaving 13 bases between them. The CDR3 has 15 residues. From germline, CDR1 is SGHVS and CDR2 FQNEAQ.

This sequence joins TRBV9 and TRBJ2-7, with 13 bases matching TRBD2. The CDR3 has 15 residues. Trimming cost V 4 bases and J 0 bases; bases outside gene matches: 1. CDR1 is SGDLS and CDR2 is YYNGEE in the germline V gene. Here the CDR3 reads CASSRTSGSSYEQYF. CDR3 nucleotide sequence: TGTGCCAGCAGCCGGACTAGCGGGAGCTCCTACGAGCAGTACTTC. Full variable domain (rest looked up from reference TRBV9 and TRBJ2-7): DSGVTQTPKHLITATGQRVTLRCSPRSGDLSVYWYQQSLDQGLQFLIQYYNGEERAKGNILERFSAQQFPDLHSELNLSSLELGDSALYFCASSRTSGSSYEQYFGPGTRLTVT.

In its sample, this clonotype was seen a few times. The V and J genes are TRBV12-3 or TRBV12-4 and TRBJ2-7; D is possibly TRBD2 (6 bases). Trimming pared 8 bases from V and 2 bases from J, leaving 16 bases between. This CDR3 spans 14 amino acids. The CDR3 coding sequence is TGTGCCAGCTCACGGGAGTTCAACCCCTACGAGCAGTACTTC. Translating it yields CASSREFNPYEQYF.